Below are 28 T cell receptor beta chains sequenced from a single sample in a study of T cells in Graves' hyperthyroidism and ophthalmopathy. Using RNA transcripts as the source, TCR beta CDR3 regions were amplified. The TCR CDR3 first-round RT-PCR relied on the HTBI primer set. TCRdb ran MiXCR on the multiplex PCR reads and lists one entry per CDR3 protein. The sample includes about 480,000 distinct CDR3 sequences, about an eighth of them seen just once. Sample: blood. All receptors come from a woman younger than 35 with Graves' hyperthyroidism.

This clonotype was seen once. The CDR3 sequence is CASSDPRLAGDYEQYF. Here the CDR3 DNA reads TGTGCCAGCAGTGACCCCAGACTAGCGGGAGACTACGAGCAGTACTTC. The chain employs TRBV6-2 or TRBV6-3 and TRBJ2-7; 12 bases are shared with TRBD2. The CDR3 has 16 amino acids. Germline CDR1 reads MNHEY; CDR2 reads SVGEGT. V lost 5 bases and J lost 3; bases outside the gene matches: 8.

This rearrangement joins TRBV18 to TRBJ1-2, with TRBD1 as a possible D gene (5 bases). V was trimmed by 3 bases and J by 7 bases, leaving 18 bases between them. The CDR3 consists of 15 residues. The germline CDR1 and CDR2 sequences are KGHSH and LQKENI. CDR3 residues: CASSPWDFLQGGYTF. Written as DNA, the CDR3 is TGTGCCAGCTCACCCTGGGACTTCCTTCAGGGTGGCTACACCTTC. The complete variable domain, with remaining parts taken from reference TRBV18 and TRBJ1-2, reads NAGVMQNPRHLVRRRGQEARLRCSPMKGHSHVYWYRQLPEEGLKFMVYLQKENIIDESGMPKERFSAEFPKEGPSILRIQQVVRGDSAAYFCASSPWDFLQGGYTFGSGTRLTVV.

This clonotype showed up many times. The chain uses TRBV29-1 and TRBJ1-1, with TRBD1 as a possible D gene (5 bases). The germline V gene has CDR1 SQVTM and CDR2 ANQGSEA. The CDR3 runs 14 residues. Trimming cost V 6 bases and J 1 base, with 15 bases left between them. CDR3: CSVGAHGGNTEAFF. The DNA of the CDR3 is TGCAGCGTCGGGGCCCACGGTGGGAACACTGAAGCTTTCTTT.

This clonotype was observed a few times. Because it lacks the conserved phenylalanine or tryptophan at the end, this CDR3 is likely a read error. The gene calls are TRBV6-1 and TRBJ1-1, with TRBD1 as a possible D gene (5 bases). CDR3 size: 13 residues. The V and J ends lost 8 bases and 3 bases respectively, with 13 bases between them. CDR1 and CDR2 (germline): MNHNS, SASEGT. The CDR3 region has the DNA TGTGCCAGCGGATGGGGGGGGTACACTGAAGCTTTCCTT. This codes for CASGWGGYTEAFL.

This clonotype was seen repeatedly, ten times or more. The chain uses TRBV19 and TRBJ1-1; D ambiguous. Trimming removed 10 bases from V and 2 bases from J, with 23 bases in between. Germline CDR1 is LNHDA and CDR2 is SQIVND (reference sequence). The CDR3 runs 16 residues. The CDR3 DNA is TGTGCCACCAAAGGGTTTGGCAGGCTGAAAAACACTGAAGCTTTCTTT. Translating it yields CATKGFGRLKNTEAFF.

In its sample, this clonotype was seen many times. The chain carries TRBV19 and TRBJ1-4; no clear D. V dropped 3 bases and J dropped 7 bases, with 9 bases sitting between them. Germline CDR1 and CDR2: LNHDA and SQIVND (reference sequence). The CDR3 runs 13 residues. In DNA form, the CDR3 reads TGTGCCAGTAGTATGGAGGGAAGTGAAAAACTGTTTTTT. This gives the protein CASSMEGSEKLFF.

This clonotype occurred many times. The J gene is TRBJ1-2, the V gene TRBV6-5; 7 bases are shared with TRBD1. The CDR3 spans 14 residues. Germline V lookup: CDR1 MNHEY, CDR2 SVGAGI. Unmatched junction bases numbered 6, after V lost 2 bases and J lost 6 bases. The CDR3 bases are TGTGCCAGCAGTTACGAGACAGGGAGGAATGGCTACACCTTC. This encodes CASSYETGRNGYTF.

The chain combines TRBV6-4 with TRBJ2-1; D unresolved. Trimming removed 6 bases at V and 0 bases at J, with 9 bases between. Germline V CDR1 and CDR2: MRHNA, SNTAGT. This CDR3 spans 14 amino acids. CDR3 in DNA: TGTGCCAGCAGCGCGGACCGCTCCTACAATGAGCAGTTCTTC. Its protein is CASSADRSYNEQFF.

This clonotype has at least ten counts. This sequence joins TRBV3-1 and TRBJ1-1; D not certain. V shed 6 bases and J shed 5 bases, with 16 bases lying between them. Germline-derived CDR1 and CDR2 are LGHDT and YNNKEL (reference sequence). The CDR3 runs 14 residues. Here the CDR3 reads CASSFLGLGTEAFF. DNA of the CDR3: TGTGCCAGCAGTTTTTTGGGGTTAGGGACTGAAGCTTTCTTT.

This clonotype was counted only a few times. The V gene is TRBV5-1, the J gene TRBJ2-3; possible D gene TRBD1, 5 bases. Trimming removed 2 bases from V and 3 bases from J, with 13 bases in between. The CDR3 runs 15 residues. CDR1 is SGHRS, CDR2 YFSETQ, per germline. CDR3 DNA sequence: TGCGCCAGCAGCTTCGCAGACAGACAGACAGATACGCAGTATTTT. Its translation is CASSFADRQTDTQYF.

Ten or more counts support this clonotype. The chain has TRBV7-9 and TRBJ2-1; TRBD2 is a possible D gene (6 bases). The CDR3 extends over 12 amino acids. Between the trimmed V and J ends, which lost 8 bases and 4 bases, there was a span of 9 bases. The germline V gene encodes CDR1 SEHNR and CDR2 FQNEAQ (reference sequence). DNA for the CDR3: TGTGCCAGCGCAGCGGGTTACAATGAGCAGTTCTTC. Encoded protein: CASAAGYNEQFF.

This clonotype occurred many times. The V and J genes are TRBV12-3 or TRBV12-4 and TRBJ2-2; 8 nucleotides agree with TRBD1. CDR3 length: 13 residues. With 6 bases clipped from V and 6 bases from J, the junction kept 3 bases outside the gene matches. The CDR3 here is CASSRQGSGELFF. The CDR3 DNA reads TGTGCCAGCAGCAGACAGGGGTCCGGGGAGCTGTTTTTT.

The count of this clonotype is one. The chain has TRBV6-1 and TRBJ1-6, with 10 bases identical to TRBD1. Germline V lookup: CDR1 MNHNS, CDR2 SASEGT. After removal of 6 bases from V and 9 bases from J, the junction contained 5 bases not matched to a gene. The CDR3 contains 14 residues. CDR3 DNA sequence: TGTGCCAGCAGAAGGGACAGGGGCGCTTCACCCCTCCACTTT. This translates into CASRRDRGASPLHF.

The genes are TRBV7-3 and TRBJ2-1; 7 bases align to TRBD2. Germline CDR1 and CDR2: SGHTA and FQGTGA. The length of the CDR3 is 18 residues. With 5 bases clipped from V and 4 bases from J, the junction kept 17 bases outside the gene matches. In nucleotides, the CDR3 is TGTGCCAGCAGCCAATCCCCTCTCGCACAGCGGGATTACAATGAGCAGTTCTTC. It specifies CASSQSPLAQRDYNEQFF.

Many counts were recorded for this clonotype. The CDR3 sequence: CASSLEGQGTSEAFF. The DNA for the CDR3 is TGTGCCAGCAGCTTAGAAGGACAGGGGACTTCTGAAGCTTTCTTT. The V gene is TRBV11-2, the J gene TRBJ1-1, with TRBD1 matching 9 bases. There are 15 residues in the CDR3. The germline gives CDR1 SGHAT, CDR2 FQNNGV. Germline trimming cut 0 bases from V and 6 bases from J; bases unmatched to any gene: 5. Looking up the rest from reference TRBV11-2 and TRBJ1-1 gives the full variable domain: EAGVAQSPRYKIIEKRQSVAFWCNPISGHATLYWYQQILGQGPKLLIQFQNNGVVDDSQLPKDRFSAERLKGVDSTLKIQPAKLEDSAVYLCASSLEGQGTSEAFFGQGTRLTVV.

This clonotype was observed at least ten times. The chain recombines TRBV7-2 with TRBJ1-2; 7 nucleotides line up with TRBD1. Germline values: CDR1 SGHTA, CDR2 FQGNSA. CDR3 length: 15 amino acids. V was pared by 5 bases and J by 5 bases, with 11 bases of the junction left unmatched. CDR3 loop: CASSQRPGGGYGYTF. CDR3 coding DNA: TGTGCCAGCAGCCAACGGCCAGGGGGAGGTTATGGCTACACCTTC.

CDR3 in DNA: TGTGCCAGCAGCGTAGGGACAGACTATGGCTACACCTTC. It translates to CASSVGTDYGYTF. The chain has TRBV9 and TRBJ1-2; TRBD1 might be the D (6 bases). The V gene's germline CDR1 is SGDLS and CDR2 YYNGEE. Between the trimmed V and J ends, which lost 0 bases and 3 bases, there was a span of 6 bases. The CDR3 runs 13 residues.

In its sample, this clonotype was seen many times. The CDR3 nucleotides are TGTGCCAGTGCCGGGACGGGCGCTTCCGATGAGCAGTTCTTC. Encoded protein: CASAGTGASDEQFF. This chain uses TRBV11-3 with TRBJ2-1, with D perhaps assigned TRBD1 or TRBD2 (5 bases each). CDR3 length: 14 residues. CDR1 and CDR2 from the germline V gene are SGHNT and YENEEA. V lost 9 bases to trimming and J lost 8 bases, with 20 bases between them.

Of note for this clonotype: One base away lies a much larger clone, so this may be a sequencing read error. V is TRBV6-1 and J is TRBJ2-6; perhaps TRBD1 as D (5 bases). The CDR3 totals 17 residues. From germline, CDR1 is MNHNS and CDR2 SASEGT. This CDR3 is CASSGLQVSSGANVLNF. The CDR3 coding sequence is TGTGCCAGCAGTGGATTACAGGTTTCCTCTGGGGCCAACGTCCTGAATTTC.

This clonotype was seen ten or more times. This chain connects TRBV3-1 to TRBJ1-4; no firm D call. V lost 4 bases, J lost 4 bases, and 13 bases lay in between. The CDR3 runs 15 residues. The V gene's germline CDR1 is LGHDT and CDR2 YNNKEL (reference sequence). CDR3 in DNA: TGTGCCAGCAGCCCCCCGACAAGATATAATGAAAAACTGTTTTTT. It codes for CASSPPTRYNEKLFF.

In this sample, this clonotype turned up a few times. The CDR3 DNA follows: TGTGCCAGTAGTCTTTTTGGGGGGGGGTCCTACAATGAGCAGTTCTTC. Its protein is CASSLFGGGSYNEQFF. This chain joins TRBV19 and TRBJ2-1; the match to TRBD2 covers 7 bases. V was clipped by 5 bases and J by 1 base; unmatched bases: 8. Germline CDR1 reads LNHDA; CDR2 reads SQIVND (reference sequence). CDR3 length: 16 amino acids.

This clonotype came up a few times. CDR3 protein: CASRQLTSSYEQYF. CDR3 bases: TGTGCCAGCAGACAGCTCACTAGCTCCTACGAGCAGTACTTC. The chain couples TRBV5-4 to TRBJ2-7, with D possibly TRBD2 on 5 matching bases. This CDR3 has 14 residues. Germline CDR1 and CDR2: SGHNT and YYREEE (reference sequence). Trimming stripped 5 bases from V and 0 bases from J, with 12 bases between.

The sample holds many counts of this clonotype. V and J are TRBV20-1 and TRBJ2-1; D is perhaps TRBD2 (5 bases). The CDR3 has 16 amino acids. CDR1 DFQATT and CDR2 SNEGSKA come from the germline V gene (reference sequence). The V end lost 5 bases, the J end lost 5 bases, and 22 bases lay between the germline ends. DNA for the CDR3: TGCAGTGCTGCGGACTCAGGAGAGAGAAGTGACAATGAGCAGTTCTTC. Translated, it gives CSAADSGERSDNEQFF.

There are many counts of this clonotype. The chain uses TRBV13 and TRBJ2-7; 7 bases are shared with TRBD2. This CDR3 spans 16 amino acids. In germline, CDR1 is PRHDT, CDR2 FYEKMQ (reference sequence). After removal of 1 base from V and 1 base from J, the junction contained 7 bases not matched to a gene. CDR3 in DNA: TGTGCCAGCAGCTTAGATGTGGGAGGGCCTTCCTACGAGCAGTACTTC. As protein: CASSLDVGGPSYEQYF.

As to this clonotype: Being one base from a much bigger clone, this may be a read error. This rearrangement joins TRBV6-1 to TRBJ2-5, with D tentatively TRBD1 (6 bases). The V end lost 0 bases, the J end lost 6 bases, and 17 bases lay between the germline ends. The CDR3 is 16 residues long. The germline gives CDR1 MNHNS, CDR2 SASEGT. CDR3 nucleotides: TGTGCCAGCAGTGAAGCGCTCCTTATGGGGGCCAAGACCCAGTACTTC. Translated, it gives CASSEALLMGAKTQYF.

This clonotype has at least ten counts. The V and J genes are TRBV10-3 and TRBJ1-5; possibly TRBD1 for D (5 bases). The CDR3 covers 16 residues. Germline CDR1 is ENHRY and CDR2 is SYGVKD. Trimming took off 0 bases at V and 3 bases at J, with 12 bases between the two ends. Here the CDR3 reads CAISESEGRDNQPQHF. The CDR3 DNA sequence: TGTGCCATCAGTGAGTCGGAGGGACGGGACAATCAGCCCCAGCATTTT.

This clonotype showed up just a few times. The V gene is TRBV12-3 or TRBV12-4, the J gene TRBJ2-4; 7 bases fit TRBD2. Trimming took 6 bases from V and 7 from J; bases not matched to a gene: 6. The CDR3 has 13 residues. The CDR3 sequence is CASSPSGTNIQYF. The CDR3 coding sequence is TGTGCCAGCAGCCCCAGCGGGACTAACATTCAGTACTTC.

Note on this clonotype: A read error may be the cause here, since a much bigger clone is one base away. This sequence joins TRBV27 and TRBJ2-2; D uncertain. This CDR3 region has 13 residues. CDR1 MNHEY and CDR2 SMNVEV come from the germline V gene (reference sequence). Trimming removed 7 bases from V and 1 base from J, with 7 bases in between. The CDR3 region has the DNA TGTGCCAGCAACCCCAGGAACACCGGGGAGCTGTTTTTT. As protein: CASNPRNTGELFF.